Each of the 22 T cell receptor beta chains below was sequenced from the same sample in a study of T cells in Graves' hyperthyroidism and ophthalmopathy. Researchers took RNA transcripts and amplified the TCR beta CDR3 regions from them. TCR CDR3 underwent first-round RT-PCR with the HTBI primer set. TCRdb itself ran the multiplex PCR reads through MiXCR, one entry per CDR3 protein. Of about 350,000 distinct CDR3 sequences listed, approximately 15% are singletons. The sequencing input was blood. Receptor source: a woman younger than 45 with Graves' hyperthyroidism.

The genes are TRBV2 and TRBJ2-7, with D hard to call. V lost 4 bases, J lost 0 bases, and 7 bases lay in between. Germline CDR1 and CDR2: SNHLY and FYNNEI. The CDR3 is 13 amino acids. CDR3 residues: CASSVAASYEQYF. As DNA, the CDR3 is TGTGCCAGCAGTGTGGCAGCCTCCTACGAGCAGTACTTC.

This clonotype appeared many times. V gene TRBV11-2 combines with J gene TRBJ2-7; D not resolved. This CDR3 is 16 amino acids long. With 0 bases removed from V and 3 bases from J, the gap between germline ends came to 15 bases. The germline CDR1 and CDR2 sequences are SGHAT and FQNNGV. In DNA, the CDR3 is TGTGCCAGCAGCTTAGAATATCTTGTTACGGGCTACGAGCAGTACTTC. Protein product: CASSLEYLVTGYEQYF.

This clonotype was observed many times. The chain recombines TRBV10-3 with TRBJ2-2; D is possibly TRBD2 (6 bases). The CDR3 runs 17 residues. V was shortened by 6 bases and J by 1 base, with 18 bases between the two germline ends. Germline CDR1 ENHRY, CDR2 SYGVKD. CDR3 sequence reads: CAIRQFRDSLNTGELFF. The CDR3 DNA is TGTGCCATCAGGCAGTTCCGGGACTCCCTGAACACCGGGGAGCTGTTTTTT.

V usage is TRBV20-1 and J usage is TRBJ1-1; D not certain. This CDR3 region has 10 residues. Germline values: CDR1 DFQATT, CDR2 SNEGSKA (reference sequence). V was clipped by 3 bases and J by 5 bases, with 4 bases between them. CDR3 coding DNA: TGCAGTGCTAGTCTTACTGAAGCTTTCTTT. This translates into CSASLTEAFF.

This clonotype was counted at least ten times. V and J are TRBV12-3 or TRBV12-4 and TRBJ2-2; D is tentatively TRBD1 or TRBD2 (6 bases each). The CDR3 sequence is 16 residues long. With 4 bases removed from V and 6 bases from J, the gap between germline ends came to 18 bases. CDR3 region: CASSSLATRGAGELFF. CDR3 coding DNA: TGTGCCAGCAGTTCGCTTGCGACTAGGGGGGCCGGGGAGCTGTTTTTT.

There are many counts of this clonotype. V gene TRBV6-2 or TRBV6-3 combines with J gene TRBJ1-1, with D perhaps matching TRBD1 (5 bases). Trimming took off 6 bases at V and 4 bases at J, with 12 bases between the two ends. The CDR3 sequence is 13 residues long. Germline CDR1 and CDR2: MNHEY and SVGEGT. This CDR3 reads CASSRASFTEAFF. In nucleotides, the CDR3 is TGTGCCAGCAGCAGGGCCAGCTTCACTGAAGCTTTCTTT.

The chain carries TRBV12-3 or TRBV12-4 and TRBJ1-3; 9 nucleotides align to TRBD1. J gave up 0 bases and V 4 bases, and 7 bases lay outside the gene matches. This CDR3 is 17 amino acids long. Written as DNA, the CDR3 is TGTGCCAGCAGTTCCAGGACAGGGGCCAGCTCTGGAAACACCATATATTTT. Its protein is CASSSRTGASSGNTIYF.

Concerning this clonotype: Given the absence of the conserved phenylalanine or tryptophan at the CDR3 end, a read error is likely. The limits of the CDR3 on the DNA are not certain, so only TCRdb's listed CDR3 is given. This chain uses TRBV9 with TRBJ1-6; the D call TRBD1 from the table was never checked on the DNA. In germline, CDR1 is SGDLS, CDR2 YYNGEE. The CDR3 totals 14 residues, both ends included. The CDR3 loop reads CASAPQGTDSPLHV.

This clonotype occurred a few times. The chain has TRBV3-1 and TRBJ2-3, with D uncertain. The germline gives CDR1 LGHDT, CDR2 YNNKEL (reference sequence). The CDR3 sequence is 14 residues long. V was cut by 3 bases and J by 6 bases, with 13 bases left in between. DNA for the CDR3: TGTGCCAGCAGCCAGACTCGGATTGGTGATACGCAGTATTTT. Translation: CASSQTRIGDTQYF.

There are many counts of this clonotype. J is TRBJ1-2 and V is TRBV28, with D perhaps matching TRBD1 (5 bases). Per the germline V gene, CDR1 is MDHEN and CDR2 is SYDVKM. This CDR3 is 14 amino acids long. The germline V and J ends were trimmed by 4 bases and 8 bases, with 17 bases remaining between them. In DNA, the CDR3 is TGTGCCAGCAGTTCCGGGGCGGCCCAGGAGGGCTACACCTTC. It translates to CASSSGAAQEGYTF.

This clonotype came up a few times. This chain links TRBV7-8 with TRBJ2-4; D gene ambiguous. Germline V gene data show CDR1 as SGHVS and CDR2 as FQNEAQ. CDR3 length equals 13 residues. With 0 bases removed from V and 7 bases from J, the gap between germline ends came to 7 bases. CDR3 in amino acids: CASSLASPNIQYF. In DNA form, the CDR3 reads TGTGCCAGCAGCTTAGCATCGCCGAACATTCAGTACTTC.

Only a few counts were recorded for this clonotype. The chain combines TRBV5-6 with TRBJ2-5; 7 bases are a match to TRBD2. Trimming removed 3 bases from V and 1 base from J; junction bases left unmatched: 3. CDR1 is SGHDT, CDR2 YYEEEE, per germline. The CDR3 has 14 residues. CDR3 nucleotides: TGTGCCAGCAGCTGGGGGGGGGTCCAAGAGACCCAGTACTTC. Encoded protein: CASSWGGVQETQYF.

This clonotype has a handful of counts. The chain links TRBV20-1 to TRBJ2-7; D perhaps matches TRBD2 (6 bases). Trimming pared 6 bases from V and 1 base from J, leaving 13 bases between. In germline, CDR1 is DFQATT, CDR2 SNEGSKA (reference sequence). The CDR3 loop spans 13 amino acids. The CDR3 region is CSAKPAGSYEQYF. The CDR3 bases are TGCAGTGCCAAACCAGCGGGTTCCTACGAGCAGTACTTC.

The chain is built from TRBV12-3 or TRBV12-4 and TRBJ1-5, with 7 bases aligning to TRBD1. The CDR3 consists of 14 residues. Unmatched junction bases numbered 2, after V lost 5 bases and J lost 1 base. The CDR3 reads CASSRTGSNQPQHF. CDR3 DNA sequence: TGTGCCAGCAGTAGGACAGGAAGCAATCAGCCCCAGCATTTT.

This clonotype was counted many times. The V gene is TRBV6-5, the J gene TRBJ1-5; D not resolved. The CDR3 consists of 15 residues. CDR1 and CDR2 (germline): MNHEY, SVGAGI. V lost 4 bases, J lost 5 bases, and 15 bases lay in between. The CDR3 loop reads CASSFVSGGDQPQHF. As DNA, the CDR3 is TGTGCCAGCAGTTTCGTTAGCGGCGGGGATCAGCCCCAGCATTTT.

The chain has TRBV6-5 and TRBJ2-1; weak D call: TRBD1 (5 bases). The CDR3 contains 13 residues. The germline V and J ends were trimmed by 10 bases and 6 bases, with 16 bases remaining between them. CDR1 and CDR2 (germline): MNHEY, SVGAGI. CDR3 DNA: TGTGCCATTGCCGCCAGGGAAATCAATGAGCAGTTCTTC. Translation: CAIAAREINEQFF.

V gene TRBV9 combines with J gene TRBJ2-5, with TRBD1 matching 7 bases. The ends lost 3 bases at V and 1 base at J; junction bases unmatched: 6. This CDR3 comprises 15 residues. The germline V gene has CDR1 SGDLS and CDR2 YYNGEE. Here the CDR3 reads CASSGGGGIQETQYF. Here the CDR3 DNA reads TGTGCCAGCAGCGGAGGGGGCGGAATCCAAGAGACCCAGTACTTC.

This clonotype was recorded many times. This sequence joins TRBV10-2 and TRBJ2-1; the D gene is possibly TRBD1 (5 bases). The CDR3 covers 14 residues. V gave up 6 bases and J gave up 0 bases, with 9 bases separating them. CDR1 is WSHSY, CDR2 SAAADI, per germline. This CDR3 is CASSGRVSYNEQFF. CDR3 in DNA: TGCGCCAGCAGCGGCAGGGTCTCCTACAATGAGCAGTTCTTC.

The table lists this clonotype with many counts. The rearrangement uses TRBV3-1 and TRBJ1-2; a possible D gene is TRBD1 (5 bases). The CDR3 length is 13 residues. Trimming took 6 bases from V and 6 from J, leaving 14 bases between them. CDR1 is LGHDT and CDR2 is YNNKEL in the germline V gene (reference sequence). The DNA for the CDR3 is TGTGCCAGCAGGGAAGTCAAGGGGAATGGCTACACCTTC. Protein product: CASREVKGNGYTF.

The V call is TRBV28, the J call TRBJ2-3; tentative D call: TRBD1 (5 bases). Trimming cost V 6 bases and J 0 bases, with 13 bases left between them. Germline loops: CDR1 MDHEN, CDR2 SYDVKM. The CDR3 loop spans 15 amino acids. The CDR3 coding sequence is TGTGCCAGCAGCCTCGACAGCGAGAGCACAGATACGCAGTATTTT. It is translated as CASSLDSESTDTQYF.

This clonotype was found many times. The chain employs TRBV20-1 and TRBJ1-5; D is perhaps TRBD1 (5 bases). Trimming stripped 0 bases from V and 5 bases from J, with 23 bases between. Germline V lookup: CDR1 DFQATT, CDR2 SNEGSKA (reference sequence). The CDR3 runs 18 residues. In DNA form, the CDR3 reads TGCAGTGCTAGAGATAGGGGCCTTTGGGCGGAGGAGTATCAGCCCCAGCATTTT. Its translation: CSARDRGLWAEEYQPQHF.

This clonotype was counted many times. The chain links TRBV27 to TRBJ2-7, with unresolved D. There are 11 residues in the CDR3. V lost 5 bases, J lost 7 bases, and 9 bases lay in between. Germline CDR1 MNHEY, CDR2 SMNVEV (reference sequence). CDR3 protein: CASSRSGEQYF. For the CDR3, the DNA is TGTGCCAGCAGTCGCTCTGGAGAGCAGTACTTC.